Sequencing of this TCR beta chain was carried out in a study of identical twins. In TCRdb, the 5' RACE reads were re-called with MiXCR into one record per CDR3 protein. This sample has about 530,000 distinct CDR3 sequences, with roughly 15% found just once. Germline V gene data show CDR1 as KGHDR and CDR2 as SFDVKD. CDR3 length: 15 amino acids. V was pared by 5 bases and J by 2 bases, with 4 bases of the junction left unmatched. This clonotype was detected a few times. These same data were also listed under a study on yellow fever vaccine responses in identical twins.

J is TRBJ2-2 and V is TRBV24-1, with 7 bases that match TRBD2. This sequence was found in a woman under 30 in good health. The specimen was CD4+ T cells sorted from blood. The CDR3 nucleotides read TGTGCCACCAGTGTGTCTAGCGGCAACACCGGGGAGCTGTTTTTT. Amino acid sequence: CATSVSSGNTGELFF.